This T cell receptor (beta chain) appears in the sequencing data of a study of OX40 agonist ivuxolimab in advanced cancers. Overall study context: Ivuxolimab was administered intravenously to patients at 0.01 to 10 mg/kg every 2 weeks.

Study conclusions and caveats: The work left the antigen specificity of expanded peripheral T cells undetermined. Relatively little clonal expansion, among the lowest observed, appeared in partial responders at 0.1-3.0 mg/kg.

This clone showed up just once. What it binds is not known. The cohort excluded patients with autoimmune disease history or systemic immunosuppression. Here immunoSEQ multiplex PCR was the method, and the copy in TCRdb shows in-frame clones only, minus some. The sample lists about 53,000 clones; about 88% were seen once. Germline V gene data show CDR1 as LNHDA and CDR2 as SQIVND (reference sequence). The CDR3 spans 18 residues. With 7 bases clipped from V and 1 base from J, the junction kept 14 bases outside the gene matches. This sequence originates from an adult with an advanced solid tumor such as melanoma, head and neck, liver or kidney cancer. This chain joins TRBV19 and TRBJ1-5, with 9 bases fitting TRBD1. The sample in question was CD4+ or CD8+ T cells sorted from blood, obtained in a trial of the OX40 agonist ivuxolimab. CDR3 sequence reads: CASTSITGQGRSNQPQHF. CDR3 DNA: TGTGCCAGTACCAGTATTACGGGACAGGGAAGAAGCAATCAGCCCCAGCATTTT.